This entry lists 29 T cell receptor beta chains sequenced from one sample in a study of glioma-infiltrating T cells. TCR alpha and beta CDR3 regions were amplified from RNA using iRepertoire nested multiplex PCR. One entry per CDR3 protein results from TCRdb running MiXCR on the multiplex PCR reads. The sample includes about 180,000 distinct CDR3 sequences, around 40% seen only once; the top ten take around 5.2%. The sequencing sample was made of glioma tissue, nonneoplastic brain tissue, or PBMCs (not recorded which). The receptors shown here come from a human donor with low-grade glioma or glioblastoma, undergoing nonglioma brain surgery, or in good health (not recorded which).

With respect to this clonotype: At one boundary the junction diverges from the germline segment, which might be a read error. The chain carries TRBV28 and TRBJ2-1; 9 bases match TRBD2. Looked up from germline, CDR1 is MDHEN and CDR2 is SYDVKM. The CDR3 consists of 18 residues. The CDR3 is CASLEIGASGVLYNERFF. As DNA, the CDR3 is TGTGCCAGCTTAGAAATTGGGGCTAGCGGGGTGTTATACAATGAGCGGTTCTTC. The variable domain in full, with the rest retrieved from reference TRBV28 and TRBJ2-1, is DVKVTQSSRYLVKRTGEKVFLECVQDMDHENMFWYRQDPGLGLRLIYFSYDVKMKEKGDIPEGYSVSREKKERFSLILESASTNQTSMYLCASLEIGASGVLYNERFFGPGTRLTVL.

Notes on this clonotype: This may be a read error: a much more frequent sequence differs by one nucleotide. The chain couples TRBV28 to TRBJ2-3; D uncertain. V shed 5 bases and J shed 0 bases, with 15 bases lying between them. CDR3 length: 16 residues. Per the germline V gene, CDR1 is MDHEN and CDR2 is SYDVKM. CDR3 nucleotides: TGTGCCAGCAGTCCAAGACGGGTAGGAAGCACAGATACGCAGTATTTT. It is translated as CASSPRRVGSTDTQYF.

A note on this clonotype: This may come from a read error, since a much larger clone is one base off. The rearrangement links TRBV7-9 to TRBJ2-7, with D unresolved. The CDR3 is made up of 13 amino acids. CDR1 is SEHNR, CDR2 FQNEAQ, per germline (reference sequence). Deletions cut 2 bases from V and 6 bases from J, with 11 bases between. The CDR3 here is CASSLSVVVEQYF. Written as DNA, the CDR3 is TGTGCCAGCAGCTTAAGTGTTGTGGTCGAGCAGTACTTC.

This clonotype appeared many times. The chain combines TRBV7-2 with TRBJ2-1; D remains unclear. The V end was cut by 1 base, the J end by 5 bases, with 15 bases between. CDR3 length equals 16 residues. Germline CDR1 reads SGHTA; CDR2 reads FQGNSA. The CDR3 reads CASSLDGWARDNEQFF. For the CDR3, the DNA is TGTGCCAGCAGCTTAGATGGGTGGGCCAGAGACAATGAGCAGTTCTTC.

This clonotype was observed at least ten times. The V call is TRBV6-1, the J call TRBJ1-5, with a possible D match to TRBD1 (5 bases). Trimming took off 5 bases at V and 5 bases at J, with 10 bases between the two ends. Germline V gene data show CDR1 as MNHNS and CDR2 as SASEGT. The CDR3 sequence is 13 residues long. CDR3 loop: CASSRQRDQPQHF. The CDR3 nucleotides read TGTGCCAGCAGTCGACAGAGAGATCAGCCCCAGCATTTT.

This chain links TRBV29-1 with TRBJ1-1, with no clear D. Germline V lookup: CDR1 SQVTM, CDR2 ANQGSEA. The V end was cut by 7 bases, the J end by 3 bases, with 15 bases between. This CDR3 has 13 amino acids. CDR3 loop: CSARRVGDTEAFF. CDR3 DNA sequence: TGCAGCGCCCGGAGGGTCGGCGACACTGAAGCTTTCTTT.

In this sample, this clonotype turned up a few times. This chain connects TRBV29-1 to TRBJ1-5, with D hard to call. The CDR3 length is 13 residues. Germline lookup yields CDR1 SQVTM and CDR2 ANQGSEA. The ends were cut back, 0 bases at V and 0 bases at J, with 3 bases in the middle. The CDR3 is CSVEEDSNQPQHF. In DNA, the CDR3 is TGCAGCGTTGAAGAGGATAGCAATCAGCCCCAGCATTTT.

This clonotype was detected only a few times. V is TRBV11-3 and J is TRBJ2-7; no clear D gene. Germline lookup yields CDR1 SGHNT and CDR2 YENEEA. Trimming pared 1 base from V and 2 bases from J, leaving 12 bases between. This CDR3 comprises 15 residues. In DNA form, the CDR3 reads TGTGCCAGCAGCTTAGGGGATATCCTCGCCTACGAGCAGTACTTC. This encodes CASSLGDILAYEQYF.

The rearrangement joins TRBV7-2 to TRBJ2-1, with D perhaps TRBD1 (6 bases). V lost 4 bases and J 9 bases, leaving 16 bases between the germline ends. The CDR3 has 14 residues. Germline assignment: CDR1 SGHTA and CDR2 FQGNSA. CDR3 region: CASSSSRGPSEQFF. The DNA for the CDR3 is TGTGCCAGCAGCTCCTCCAGGGGCCCGAGTGAGCAGTTCTTC. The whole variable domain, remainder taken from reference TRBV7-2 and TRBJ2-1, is GAGVSQSPSNKVTEKGKDVELRCDPISGHTALYWYRQSLGQGLEFLIYFQGNSAPDKSGLPSDRFSAERTGGSVSTLTIQRTQQEDSAVYLCASSSSRGPSEQFFGPGTRLTVL.

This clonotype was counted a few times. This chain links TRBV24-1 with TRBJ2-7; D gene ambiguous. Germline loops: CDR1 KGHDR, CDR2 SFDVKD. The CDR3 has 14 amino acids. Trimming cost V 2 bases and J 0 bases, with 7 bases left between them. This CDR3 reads CATSDSAASYEQYF. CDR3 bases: TGTGCCACCAGTGATTCGGCAGCCTCCTACGAGCAGTACTTC.

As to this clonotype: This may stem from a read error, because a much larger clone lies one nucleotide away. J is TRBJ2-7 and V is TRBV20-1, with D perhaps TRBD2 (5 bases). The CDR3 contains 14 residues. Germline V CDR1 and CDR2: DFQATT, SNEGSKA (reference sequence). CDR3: CSLVPAGKSYEQYF. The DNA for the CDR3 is TGCTCCCTGGTCCCCGCCGGGAAGTCCTACGAGCAGTACTTC.

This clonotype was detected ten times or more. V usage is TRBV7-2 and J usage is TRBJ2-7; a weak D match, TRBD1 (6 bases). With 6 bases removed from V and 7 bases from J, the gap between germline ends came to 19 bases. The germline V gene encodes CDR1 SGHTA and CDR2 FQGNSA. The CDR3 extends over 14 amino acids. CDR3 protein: CASSTTGRSGEQYF. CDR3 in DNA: TGTGCCAGCAGTACAACAGGGCGCTCGGGGGAGCAGTACTTC.

The CDR3 DNA reads as TGTGCCAGCAGCCAAACTAGCGGGCTTAACACCGGGGAGCTGTTTTTT. Protein product: CASSQTSGLNTGELFF. The V call is TRBV7-7, the J call TRBJ2-2; the match to TRBD2 covers 9 bases. Germline trimming cut 5 bases from V and 2 bases from J; bases unmatched to any gene: 6. The CDR3 loop spans 16 amino acids. Germline V gene sequence: CDR1 SSHAT, CDR2 FNYEAQ (reference sequence).

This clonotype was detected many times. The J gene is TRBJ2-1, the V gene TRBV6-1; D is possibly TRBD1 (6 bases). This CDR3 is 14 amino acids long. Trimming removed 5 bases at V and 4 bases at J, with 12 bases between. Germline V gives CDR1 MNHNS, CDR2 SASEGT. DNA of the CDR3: TGTGCCAGCAGTCCAACAGGGTTATACAATGAGCAGTTCTTC. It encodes CASSPTGLYNEQFF.

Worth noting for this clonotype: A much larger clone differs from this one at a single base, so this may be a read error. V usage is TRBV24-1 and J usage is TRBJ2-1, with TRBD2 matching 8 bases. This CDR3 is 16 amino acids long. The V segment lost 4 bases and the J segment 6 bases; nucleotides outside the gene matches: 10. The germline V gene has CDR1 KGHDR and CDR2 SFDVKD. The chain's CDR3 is CATSDSGTRGFNEQFF. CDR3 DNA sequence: TGTGCCACCAGTGACAGCGGGACTAGAGGATTCAATGAGCAGTTCTTC.

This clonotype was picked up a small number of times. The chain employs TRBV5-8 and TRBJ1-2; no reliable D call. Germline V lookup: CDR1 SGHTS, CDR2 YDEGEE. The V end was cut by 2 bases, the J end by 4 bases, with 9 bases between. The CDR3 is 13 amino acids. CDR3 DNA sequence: TGTGCCAGCAGCTTCGGGAAATCCTATGGCTACACCTTC. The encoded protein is CASSFGKSYGYTF. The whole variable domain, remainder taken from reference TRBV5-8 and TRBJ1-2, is EAGVTQSPTHLIKTRGQQATLRCSPISGHTSVYWYQQALGLGLQFLLWYDEGEERNRGNFPPRFSGRQFPNYSSELNVNALELEDSALYLCASSFGKSYGYTFGSGTRLTVV.

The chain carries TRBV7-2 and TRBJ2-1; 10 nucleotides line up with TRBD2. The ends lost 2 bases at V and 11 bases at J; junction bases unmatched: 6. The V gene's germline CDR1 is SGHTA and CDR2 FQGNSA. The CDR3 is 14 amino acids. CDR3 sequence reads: CASSLKAGGDQQFF. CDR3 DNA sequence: TGTGCCAGCAGCTTAAAAGCGGGAGGGGATCAGCAGTTCTTC.

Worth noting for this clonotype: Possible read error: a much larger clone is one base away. The CDR3 here is CASSLLAANNEKFF. As DNA, the CDR3 is TGTGCCAGCAGTTTACTAGCGGCCAACAATGAGAAGTTCTTC. The chain couples TRBV28 to TRBJ2-1; 7 nucleotides match TRBD2. The CDR3 sequence is 14 residues long. Germline CDR1 and CDR2: MDHEN and SYDVKM.

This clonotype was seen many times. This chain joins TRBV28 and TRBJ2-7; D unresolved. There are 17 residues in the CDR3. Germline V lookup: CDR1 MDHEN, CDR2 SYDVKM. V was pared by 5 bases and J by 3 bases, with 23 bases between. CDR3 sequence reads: CASSPTLNARFIYEQYF. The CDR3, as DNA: TGTGCCAGCAGTCCAACCTTAAACGCTAGATTCATCTACGAGCAGTACTTC.

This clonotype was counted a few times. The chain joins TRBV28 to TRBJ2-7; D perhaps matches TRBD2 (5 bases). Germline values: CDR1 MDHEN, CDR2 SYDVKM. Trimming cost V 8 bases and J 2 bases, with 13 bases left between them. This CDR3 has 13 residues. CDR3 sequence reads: CASAAEEAYEQYF. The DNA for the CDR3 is TGTGCCAGCGCCGCTGAGGAGGCCTACGAGCAGTACTTC.

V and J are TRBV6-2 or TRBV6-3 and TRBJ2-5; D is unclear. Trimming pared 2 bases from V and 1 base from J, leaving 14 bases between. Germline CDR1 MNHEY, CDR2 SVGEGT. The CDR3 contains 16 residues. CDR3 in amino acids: CASSYPKHLGQETQYF. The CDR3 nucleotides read TGTGCCAGCAGTTACCCGAAACATCTGGGCCAAGAGACCCAGTACTTC.

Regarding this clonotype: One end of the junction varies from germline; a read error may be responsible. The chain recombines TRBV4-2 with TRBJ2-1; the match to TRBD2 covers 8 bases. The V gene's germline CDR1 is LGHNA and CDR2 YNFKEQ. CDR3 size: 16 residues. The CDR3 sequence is CASNQGGTRGLNEQFF. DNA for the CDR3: TGTGCCAGCAACCAAGGGGGGACTAGGGGTTTGAATGAGCAGTTCTTC.

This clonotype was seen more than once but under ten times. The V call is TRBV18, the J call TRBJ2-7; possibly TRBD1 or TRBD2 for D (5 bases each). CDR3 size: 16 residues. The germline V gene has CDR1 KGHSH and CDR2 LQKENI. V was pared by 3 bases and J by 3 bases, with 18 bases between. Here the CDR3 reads CASSPVKLGVNYEQYF. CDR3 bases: TGTGCCAGCTCACCGGTCAAACTAGGGGTTAACTACGAGCAGTACTTC.

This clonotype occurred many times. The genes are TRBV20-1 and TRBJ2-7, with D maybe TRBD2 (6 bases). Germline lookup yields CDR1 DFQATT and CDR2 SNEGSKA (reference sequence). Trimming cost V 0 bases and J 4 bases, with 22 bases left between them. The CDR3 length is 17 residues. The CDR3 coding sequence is TGCAGTGCTAGAGAAGAACGGGAGAGTTACGTTGGATACGAGCAGTACTTC. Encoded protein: CSAREERESYVGYEQYF.

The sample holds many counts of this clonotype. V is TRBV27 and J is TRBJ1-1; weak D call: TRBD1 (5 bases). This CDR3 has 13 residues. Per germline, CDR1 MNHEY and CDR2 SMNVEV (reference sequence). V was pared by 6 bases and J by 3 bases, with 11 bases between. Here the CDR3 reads CASRTGSYTEAFF. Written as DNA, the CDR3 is TGTGCCAGCAGAACAGGATCATACACTGAAGCTTTCTTT.

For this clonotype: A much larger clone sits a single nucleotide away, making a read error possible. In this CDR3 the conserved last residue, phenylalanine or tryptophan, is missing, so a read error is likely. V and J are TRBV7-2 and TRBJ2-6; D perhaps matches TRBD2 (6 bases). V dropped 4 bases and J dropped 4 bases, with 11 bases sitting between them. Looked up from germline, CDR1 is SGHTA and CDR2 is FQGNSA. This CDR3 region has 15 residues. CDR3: CASSWGTSGANVLTS. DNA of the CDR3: TGTGCCAGCAGCTGGGGGACTTCAGGGGCCAACGTCCTGACTTCC.

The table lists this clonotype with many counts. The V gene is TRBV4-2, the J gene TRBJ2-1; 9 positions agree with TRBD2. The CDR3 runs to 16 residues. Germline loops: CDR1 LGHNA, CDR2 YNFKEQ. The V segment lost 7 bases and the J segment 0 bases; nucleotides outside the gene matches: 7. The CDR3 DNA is TGTGCCAGCAATGGAGCGGGAGGAAGCTCCTACAATGAGCAGTTCTTC. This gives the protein CASNGAGGSSYNEQFF.

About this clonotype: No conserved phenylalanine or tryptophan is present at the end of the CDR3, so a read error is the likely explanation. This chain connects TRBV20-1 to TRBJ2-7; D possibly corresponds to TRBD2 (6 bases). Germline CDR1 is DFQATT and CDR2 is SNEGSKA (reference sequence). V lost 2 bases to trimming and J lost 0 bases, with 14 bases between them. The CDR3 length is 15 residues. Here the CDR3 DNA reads TGCAGTGCTAGACCCCCCGGAGGGGCCTCCTACGAGCAGTACTAC. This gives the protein CSARPPGGASYEQYY.

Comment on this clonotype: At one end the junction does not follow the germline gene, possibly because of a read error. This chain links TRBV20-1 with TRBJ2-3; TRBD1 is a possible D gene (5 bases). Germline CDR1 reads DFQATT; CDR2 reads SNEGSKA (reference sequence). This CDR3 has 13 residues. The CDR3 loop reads CSVETDSTDTEYF. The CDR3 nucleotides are TGCAGCGTTGAAACAGACAGCACAGATACGGAGTATTTT.